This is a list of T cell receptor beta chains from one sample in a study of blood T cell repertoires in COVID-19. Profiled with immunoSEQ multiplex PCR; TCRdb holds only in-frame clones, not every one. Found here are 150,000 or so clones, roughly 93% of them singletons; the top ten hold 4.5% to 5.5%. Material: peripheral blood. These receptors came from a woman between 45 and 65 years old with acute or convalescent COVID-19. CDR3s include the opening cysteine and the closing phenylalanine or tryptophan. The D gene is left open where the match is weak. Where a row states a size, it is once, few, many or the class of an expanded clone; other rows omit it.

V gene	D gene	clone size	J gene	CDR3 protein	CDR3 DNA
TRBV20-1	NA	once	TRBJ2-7	CSASRRALYEQYF	TGCAGTGCTAGTAGGAGGGCCCTCTACGAGCAGTACTTC
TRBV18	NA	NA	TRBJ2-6	CASSPGRGSISGANVLTF	TGTGCCAGCTCCCCAGGCCGGGGGAGTATCTCTGGGGCCAACGTCCTGACTTTC
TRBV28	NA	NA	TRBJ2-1	CASSLRRTSASSDEQFF	TGTGCCAGCAGTTTGAGGCGAACAAGCGCCAGCTCGGATGAGCAGTTCTTC
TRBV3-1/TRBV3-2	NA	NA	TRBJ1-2	CASSQESLGGGYTF	TGTGCCAGCAGCCAAGAGTCATTGGGAGGGGGCTACACCTTC
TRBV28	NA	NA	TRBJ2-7	CASSLTSYEQYF	TGTGCCAGCAGTTTAACATCCTACGAGCAGTACTTC
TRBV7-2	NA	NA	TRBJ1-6	CASSGNWGNSPLHF	TGTGCCAGCTCCGGGAATTGGGGTAATTCACCCCTCCACTTT
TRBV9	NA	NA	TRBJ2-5	CASSVGREPRETQYF	TGTGCCAGCAGCGTAGGAAGGGAGCCAAGGGAGACCCAGTACTTC
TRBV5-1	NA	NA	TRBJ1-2	CASRAVGGRGYTF	TGCGCCAGCAGAGCAGTAGGCGGAAGGGGCTACACCTTC
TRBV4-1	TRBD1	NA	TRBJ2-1	CASSHPGQELYNEQFF	TGCGCCAGCAGCCATCCGGGACAGGAACTGTACAATGAGCAGTTCTTC
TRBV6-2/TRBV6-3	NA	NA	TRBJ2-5	CASSPPDRSRGTQYF	TGTGCCAGCAGCCCACCCGACAGGTCCCGTGGGACCCAGTACTTC
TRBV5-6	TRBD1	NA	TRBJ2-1	CASSLEGAGEQFF	TGTGCCAGCAGCTTGGAGGGGGCAGGGGAGCAGTTCTTC
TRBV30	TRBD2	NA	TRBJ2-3	CAWSRTGGPDTQYF	TGTGCCTGGAGTAGAACGGGAGGGCCAGATACGCAGTATTTT
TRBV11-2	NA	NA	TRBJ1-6	CASSLDWEGTNSPLHF	TGTGCCAGCAGCTTAGATTGGGAGGGGACGAATTCACCCCTCCACTTT
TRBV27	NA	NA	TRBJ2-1	CASGTGGEQFF	TGTGCCAGCGGTACCGGTGGTGAGCAGTTCTTC
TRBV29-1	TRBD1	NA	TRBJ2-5	CSGWTGGNGETQYF	TGCAGCGGTTGGACAGGGGGGAATGGGGAGACCCAGTACTTC
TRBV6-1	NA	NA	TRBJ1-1	CASSEPGWTQVLSTEAFF	TGTGCCAGCAGTGAACCGGGGTGGACCCAGGTCCTTAGCACTGAAGCTTTCTTT
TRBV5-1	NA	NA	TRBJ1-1	CASVEGISDTEAFF	TGCGCCAGCGTGGAGGGAATCTCCGACACTGAAGCTTTCTTT
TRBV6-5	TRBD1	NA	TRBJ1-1	CASSLTGTDWPLF	TGTGCCAGCTCATTAACGGGGACAGATTGGCCTCTATTC
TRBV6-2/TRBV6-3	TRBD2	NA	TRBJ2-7	CASSYSLTSGSLYEQYF	TGTGCCAGCAGTTACTCGTTGACTAGCGGGAGTCTGTACGAGCAGTACTTC
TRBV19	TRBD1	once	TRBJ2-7	CASSRRQGNTYEQYF	TGTGCCAGTAGTCGACGACAGGGGAACACCTACGAGCAGTACTTC
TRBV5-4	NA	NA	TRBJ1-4	CASSTAGRGNEKLFF	TGTGCCAGCAGCACCGCAGGGAGGGGGAATGAAAAACTGTTTTTT
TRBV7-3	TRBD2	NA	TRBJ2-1	CASSPKVKGLAGVSSYNEQFF	TGTGCCAGCAGCCCCAAAGTGAAAGGACTAGCGGGGGTAAGCTCCTACAATGAGCAGTTCTTC
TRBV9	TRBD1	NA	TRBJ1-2	CASSETDRGHGGYTF	TGTGCCAGCAGCGAGACGGACAGGGGGCATGGTGGCTACACCTTC
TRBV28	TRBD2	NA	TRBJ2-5	CASSLGPLAGGETQYF	TGTGCCAGCAGTTTGGGGCCCCTAGCGGGAGGGGAGACCCAGTACTTC
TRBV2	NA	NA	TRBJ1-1	CASSEESNTEAFF	TGTGCCAGCAGTGAGGAGTCGAACACTGAAGCTTTCTTT
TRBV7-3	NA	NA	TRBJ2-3	CASSSTIGSTDTQYF	TGTGCCAGCAGCTCAACGATCGGTAGCACAGATACGCAGTATTTT
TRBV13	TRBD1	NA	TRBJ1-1	CASSFEGTEFEAFF	TGTGCCAGCAGCTTCGAAGGGACAGAGTTTGAAGCTTTCTTT
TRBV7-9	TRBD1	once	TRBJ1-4	CASIDRTGEKLFF	TGTGCCAGCATCGATCGGACAGGTGAAAAACTGTTTTTT
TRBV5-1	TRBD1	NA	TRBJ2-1	CASSLGYTQGARYNEQFF	TGCGCCAGCAGCTTGGGTTATACCCAGGGGGCGAGATACAATGAGCAGTTCTTC
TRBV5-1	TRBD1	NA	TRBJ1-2	CASRFSPGQGLRGYTF	TGCGCCAGCAGATTCTCCCCGGGACAGGGTCTGAGGGGCTACACCTTC
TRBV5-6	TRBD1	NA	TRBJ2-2	CASSSDRGIGELFF	TGTGCCAGCAGCTCGGACAGGGGCATCGGGGAGCTGTTTTTT
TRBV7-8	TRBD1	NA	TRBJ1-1	CASNPRDRGYTEAFF	TGTGCCAGCAACCCCCGGGACAGGGGGTACACTGAAGCTTTCTTT
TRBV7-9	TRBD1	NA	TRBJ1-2	CASSADQGANGYTF	TGTGCCAGCAGCGCAGATCAGGGGGCGAATGGCTACACCTTC
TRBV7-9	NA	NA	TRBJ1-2	CASTVEGVGGYGYTF	TGTGCCAGCACGGTTGAAGGGGTCGGGGGATATGGCTACACCTTC
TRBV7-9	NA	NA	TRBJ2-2	CASSFEGELFF	TGTGCCAGCAGCTTTGAGGGGGAGCTGTTTTTT
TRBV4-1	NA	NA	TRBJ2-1	CASSQHPVSYNEQFF	TGCGCCAGCAGCCAACACCCGGTCTCCTACAATGAGCAGTTCTTC
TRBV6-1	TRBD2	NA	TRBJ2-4	CASSEAGLAGAGNIQYF	TGTGCCAGCAGTGAGGCGGGACTAGCGGGAGCAGGAAACATTCAGTACTTC
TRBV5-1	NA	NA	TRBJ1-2	CASRLDMRDGYTF	TGCGCCAGCAGGTTAGACATGAGAGATGGCTACACCTTC
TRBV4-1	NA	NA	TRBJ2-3	CASSQELAGLNPDTQYF	TGCGCCAGCAGCCAAGAATTGGCGGGTCTCAACCCAGATACGCAGTATTTT
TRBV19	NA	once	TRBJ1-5	CATQTGSNQPQHF	TGTGCCACCCAGACAGGCTCCAATCAGCCCCAGCATTTT
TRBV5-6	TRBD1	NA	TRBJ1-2	CASSKPGQGRSYGYTF	TGTGCCAGCAGCAAACCAGGACAGGGTCGTAGCTATGGCTACACCTTC
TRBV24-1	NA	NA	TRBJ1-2	CATSDQGQWNGYTF	TGTGCCACCAGTGATCAAGGACAGTGGAATGGCTACACCTTC
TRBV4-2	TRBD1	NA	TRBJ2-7	CASSQTRGNEQYF	TGTGCCAGCAGCCAAACCAGGGGGAACGAGCAGTACTTC
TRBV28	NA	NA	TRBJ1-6	CASSYHQGSYNSPLHF	TGTGCCAGCAGTTATCACCAGGGATCCTATAATTCACCCCTCCACTTT
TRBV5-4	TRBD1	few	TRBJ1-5	CASSLSGGQPQHF	TGTGCCAGCAGCTTATCAGGGGGTCAGCCCCAGCATTTT
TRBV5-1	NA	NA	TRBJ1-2	CASSPNGRQPTHYYGYTF	TGCGCCAGCAGCCCCAACGGCCGACAGCCTACTCACTACTATGGCTACACCTTC
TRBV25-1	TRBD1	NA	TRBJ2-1	CASRQGNNEQFF	TGTGCCAGCAGACAGGGGAATAATGAGCAGTTCTTC
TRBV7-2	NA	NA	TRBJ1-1	CASSDDWGGAFF	TGTGCCAGCTCCGACGATTGGGGGGGAGCTTTCTTT
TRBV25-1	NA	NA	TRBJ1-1	CASSPQGNTEAFF	TGTGCCAGCAGTCCACAGGGGAACACTGAAGCTTTCTTT
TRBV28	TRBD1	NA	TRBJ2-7	CASSLPGTGGYEQYF	TGTGCCAGCAGTTTACCCGGGACAGGGGGCTACGAGCAGTACTTC
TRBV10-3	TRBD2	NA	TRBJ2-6	CAISESLAGVRSGANVLTF	TGTGCCATCAGTGAATCCTTAGCGGGGGTTCGCTCTGGGGCCAACGTCCTGACTTTC